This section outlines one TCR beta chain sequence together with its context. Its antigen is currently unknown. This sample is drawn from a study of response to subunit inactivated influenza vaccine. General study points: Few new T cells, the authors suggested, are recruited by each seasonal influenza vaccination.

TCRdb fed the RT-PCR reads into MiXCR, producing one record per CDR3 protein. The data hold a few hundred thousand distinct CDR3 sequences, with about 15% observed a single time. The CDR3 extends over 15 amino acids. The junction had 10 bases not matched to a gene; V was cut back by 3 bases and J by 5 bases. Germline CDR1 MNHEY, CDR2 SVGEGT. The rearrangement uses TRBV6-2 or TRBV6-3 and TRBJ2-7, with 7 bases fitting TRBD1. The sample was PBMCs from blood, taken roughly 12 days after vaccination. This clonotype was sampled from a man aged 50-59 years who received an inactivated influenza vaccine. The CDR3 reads CASSYKVGTVHEQYF. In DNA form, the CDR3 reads TGTGCCAGCAGTTATAAGGTTGGGACAGTGCACGAGCAGTACTTC.